This T cell receptor beta chain was recovered during a study of T-cell reconstitution after alpha-beta-depleted transplantation in children. This clonotype was seen only a few times. Its target is unknown. Findings and caveats of the study: T cells produced anew were the main source of T-cell counts and diversity one year after transplant. Several hundred graft clones that had expanded were reportedly the source of alpha-beta T cells about two months after transplant. In some patients, recipient T cells and intrathymic progenitors surviving conditioning explained high day-60 diversity.

Germline loops: CDR1 LNHNV, CDR2 YYDKDF (reference sequence). Trimming shortened V by 5 bases and J by 1 base, and 8 bases separated the two germline ends. This CDR3 has 13 amino acids. A library of TCRbeta sequences, prepared with unique molecular identifiers, was generated. TCRdb ran MiXCR on the PCR reads and lists one entry per CDR3 protein. The sample carries hundreds of thousands of distinct CDR3 sequences, under 15% recorded once. The V and J genes are TRBV15 and TRBJ2-5; D may be TRBD2 (6 bases). The receptor's source is a male patient between 10 and 17 years old who had a stem cell transplant for acute myeloid leukemia, so the T cells may come from the graft donor. The sequencing here drew on PBMCs, mostly from graft donor cells, taken 360 days after TCRalphabeta/CD19-depleted stem cell transplant. CDR3 nucleotide sequence: TGTGCCACCAGCTGGGACTTCCAAGAGACCCAGTACTTC. Its protein product is CATSWDFQETQYF.